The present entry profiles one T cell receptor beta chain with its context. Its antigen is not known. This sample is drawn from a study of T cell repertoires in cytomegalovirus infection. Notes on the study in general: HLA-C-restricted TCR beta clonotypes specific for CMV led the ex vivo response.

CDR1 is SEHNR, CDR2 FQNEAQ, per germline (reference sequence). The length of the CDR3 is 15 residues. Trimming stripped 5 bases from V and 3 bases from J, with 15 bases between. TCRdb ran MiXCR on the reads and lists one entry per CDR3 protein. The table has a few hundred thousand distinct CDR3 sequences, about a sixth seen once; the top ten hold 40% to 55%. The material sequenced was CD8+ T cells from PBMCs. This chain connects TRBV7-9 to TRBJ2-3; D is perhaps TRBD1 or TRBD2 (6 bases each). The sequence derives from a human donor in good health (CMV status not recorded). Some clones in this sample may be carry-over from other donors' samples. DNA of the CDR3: TGTGCCAGCAGCCCGTTGGGGGGCACGACAGATACGCAGTATTTT. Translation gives CASSPLGGTTDTQYF. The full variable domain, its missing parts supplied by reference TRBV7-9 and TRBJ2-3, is DTGVSQNPRHKITKRGQNVTFRCDPISEHNRLYWYRQTLGQGPEFLTYFQNEAQLEKSRLLSDRFSAERPKGSFSTLEIQRTEQGDSAMYLCASSPLGGTTDTQYFGPGTRLTVL.